Listed here are 23 T cell receptor beta chains from one sample, sequenced in a study of metastatic and nonmetastatic thyroid tumors. TCRdb redid the clone calls on the PCR reads using MiXCR. Of around 36,000 clones listed, 25% to 35% are singletons. Until they underwent thyroid surgery, no patient had received any treatment. Specimen: blood. These receptor sequences come from a female donor with papillary thyroid cancer or a benign thyroid nodule (not recorded which). Some clones in this sample may be carry-over from other donors' samples.

The chain has TRBV7-6 and TRBJ2-6; TRBD1 matches 10 bases. Per germline, CDR1 SGHVS and CDR2 FNYEAQ. V dropped 3 bases and J dropped 3; count of bases not matched to a gene: 11. This CDR3 has 19 residues. The CDR3 region has the DNA TGTGCCAGCAGCTTGAGACGACAGGGGGCGCTAGGTGGGGCCAACGTCCTGACTTTC. Translation gives CASSLRRQGALGGANVLTF.

This chain connects TRBV5-1 to TRBJ2-2; D is unclear. The ends were cut back, 4 bases at V and 3 bases at J, with 10 bases in the middle. This CDR3 is built from 14 residues. Germline CDR1 reads SGHRS; CDR2 reads YFSETQ. The CDR3 spells CASSPQADTGELFF. CDR3 bases: TGCGCCAGCAGCCCCCAGGCGGACACCGGGGAGCTGTTTTTT.

This clone has ten or more counts. The chain has TRBV19 and TRBJ2-6; 7 positions match TRBD2. CDR3 size: 16 residues. V trimming: 4 bases; J trimming: 1 base; junction bases outside the gene matches: 4. Germline values: CDR1 LNHDA, CDR2 SQIVND (reference sequence). The CDR3 bases are TGTGCCAGTAGTAGGTCGGGGGGTTCTGGGGCCAACGTCCTGACTTTC. Residues: CASSRSGGSGANVLTF.

This chain connects TRBV7-9 to TRBJ2-3, with D unresolved. V dropped 4 bases and J dropped 5 bases, with 10 bases sitting between them. Germline CDR1 is SEHNR and CDR2 is FQNEAQ (reference sequence). This CDR3 contains 13 residues. CDR3 residues: CASSSGTGDTQYF. DNA of the CDR3: TGTGCCAGCAGCTCCGGTACGGGAGATACGCAGTATTTT. The whole variable domain, remainder taken from reference TRBV7-9 and TRBJ2-3, is DTGVSQNPRHKITKRGQNVTFRCDPISEHNRLYWYRQTLGQGPEFLTYFQNEAQLEKSRLLSDRFSAERPKGSFSTLEIQRTEQGDSAMYLCASSSGTGDTQYFGPGTRLTVL.

This clone was found a few times. The rearrangement links TRBV12-3 or TRBV12-4 to TRBJ2-2; TRBD1 or TRBD2 may be the D gene (5 bases each). There are 15 residues in the CDR3. Trimming removed 6 bases from V and 6 bases from J, with 17 bases in between. The CDR3 DNA reads TGTGCCAGCAGCCACACCGAAAGGGACGCCGGGGAGCTGTTTTTT. It is translated as CASSHTERDAGELFF.

Within the sample, this clone is medium-sized. This chain uses TRBV20-1 with TRBJ2-7, with 7 positions matching TRBD2. From germline, CDR1 is DFQATT and CDR2 SNEGSKA (reference sequence). There are 15 residues in the CDR3. The V and J ends lost 5 bases and 2 bases, in that order; junction bases with no gene match: 12. The CDR3 DNA is TGCAGTGCTCCTCTGCCGGGACTAATAACCTACGAGCAGTACTTC. Translating gives CSAPLPGLITYEQYF.

This clone occurred many times. V gene TRBV28 combines with J gene TRBJ2-1, with a tentative D call TRBD2 (6 bases). The germline V and J ends were trimmed by 5 bases and 8 bases, with 13 bases remaining between them. Germline values: CDR1 MDHEN, CDR2 SYDVKM. The CDR3 runs 13 residues. The CDR3 coding sequence is TGTGCCAGCAGTCGAAGTTCGGGGGATGAGCAGTTCTTC. Translation gives CASSRSSGDEQFF.

This clone was counted many times. This rearrangement joins TRBV6-1 to TRBJ2-5, with D uncertain. Germline V gives CDR1 MNHNS, CDR2 SASEGT. V shed 7 bases and J shed 2 bases, with 11 bases lying between them. The CDR3 is made up of 13 amino acids. In DNA, the CDR3 is TGTGCCAGCACCTTGACTCTTCAAGAGACCCAGTACTTC. This codes for CASTLTLQETQYF.

Points on this clone: The germline gene is not matched at one end of the junction; a read error may be the cause. The rearrangement links TRBV11-3 to TRBJ2-5; D is perhaps TRBD2 (5 bases). Looked up from germline, CDR1 is SGHNT and CDR2 is YENEEA. The CDR3 consists of 12 residues. The CDR3 nucleotides read TGTGCAAGCAGCCGGACCGGGGAGAACCAGTACTTC. Translated: CASSRTGENQYF.

This clone appeared many times. The V gene is TRBV4-2, the J gene TRBJ2-3; 8 nucleotides agree with TRBD1. This CDR3 region has 14 residues. Per germline, CDR1 LGHNA and CDR2 YNFKEQ. V trimming: 4 bases; J trimming: 1 base; junction bases outside the gene matches: 1. CDR3 region: CASSPTGGTDTQYF. DNA of the CDR3: TGTGCCAGCAGCCCGACAGGGGGCACAGATACGCAGTATTTT.

This clone turned up a few times. One end of the junction varies from germline; a read error may be responsible. The chain carries TRBV27 and TRBJ2-2; possible D gene TRBD2, 8 bases. The CDR3 length is 18 residues. Germline-derived CDR1 and CDR2 are MNHEY and SMNVEV (reference sequence). The CDR3 DNA follows: TGTGCCAGCAACGACAGGGCGCCAGCGGGAGAGGCCACCTGGGAGCTGTTTTTT. It translates to CASNDRAPAGEATWELFF.

The chain links TRBV6-4 to TRBJ2-3; 13 nucleotides align to TRBD2. Germline CDR1 reads MRHNA; CDR2 reads SNTAGT. The trim removed 4 bases at V and 7 bases at J, leaving 5 bases unmatched. This CDR3 has 15 residues. The CDR3 is CASSGTSGRAYTQYF. The CDR3 DNA is TGTGCCAGCAGTGGTACTAGCGGGAGGGCCTATACGCAGTATTTT.

In this sample, this clone turned up many times. This chain joins TRBV2 and TRBJ2-2; 7 bases line up with TRBD2. V shed 4 bases, J shed 5 bases, and the junction held 4 bases outside the gene matches. The CDR3 length is 14 residues. CDR1 is SNHLY, CDR2 FYNNEI, per germline. In DNA, the CDR3 is TGTGCCAGCAGTGCGGGACTAAAGACCGGGGAGCTGTTTTTT. Translating it yields CASSAGLKTGELFF.

The rearrangement joins TRBV28 to TRBJ2-7; 10 nucleotides agree with TRBD2. The CDR3 loop spans 16 amino acids. From germline, CDR1 is MDHEN and CDR2 SYDVKM. V dropped 6 bases and J dropped 6; count of bases not matched to a gene: 14. The CDR3 is CASRPATTSGIGEQYF. In DNA form, the CDR3 reads TGTGCCAGCAGACCGGCCACTACTAGCGGGATTGGCGAGCAGTACTTC.

With regard to this clone: The junction departs from the called germline gene at one end, perhaps through a read error. The chain combines TRBV6-2 or TRBV6-3 with TRBJ2-3, with D perhaps TRBD2 (6 bases). Germline-derived CDR1 and CDR2 are MNHEY and SVGEGT. The CDR3 has 15 amino acids. DNA of the CDR3: TGTGCCAGCAGCCACCCGGGGGTGGGCCGAGATACTCAGTATTTT. Translation gives CASSHPGVGRDTQYF.

The rearrangement uses TRBV6-1 and TRBJ1-1; the match to TRBD1 covers 11 bases. V was pared by 1 base and J by 5 bases, with 3 bases of the junction left unmatched. Per the germline V gene, CDR1 is MNHNS and CDR2 is SASEGT. The CDR3 has 15 residues. CDR3 sequence reads: CASSEEGTGGTEAFF. In DNA form, the CDR3 reads TGTGCCAGCAGTGAAGAGGGGACAGGGGGAACTGAAGCTTTCTTT.

As to this clone: The CDR3 ends on some other residue instead of the conserved phenylalanine or tryptophan, so this is likely a read error. V and J are TRBV6-1 and TRBJ1-1; D is undetermined. CDR3 length: 12 amino acids. The V end lost 5 bases, the J end lost 6 bases, and 10 bases lay between the germline ends. Germline lookup yields CDR1 MNHNS and CDR2 SASEGT. CDR3 sequence reads: CASSLPGPEAFI. CDR3 DNA sequence: TGTGCCAGCAGTCTACCGGGTCCTGAAGCTTTCATT.

The gene calls are TRBV20-1 and TRBJ2-2; D remains ambiguous. The CDR3 has 13 amino acids. The germline V gene encodes CDR1 DFQATT and CDR2 SNEGSKA (reference sequence). V was clipped by 6 bases and J by 4 bases, with 12 bases between them. The CDR3 loop reads CSARAHSTGELFF. For the CDR3, the DNA is TGCAGTGCCCGGGCCCACTCCACCGGGGAGCTGTTTTTT.

This chain joins TRBV2 and TRBJ1-6; 9 bases are a match to TRBD1. The germline V gene has CDR1 SNHLY and CDR2 FYNNEI. The CDR3 sequence is 15 residues long. Losses at the gene ends were 4 bases for V and 10 bases for J; bases not matched to a gene: 8. The CDR3, as DNA: TGTGCCAGCAGTGGGAGGACAGGGGAGAACTCACCCCTCCACTTT. It codes for CASSGRTGENSPLHF.

The chain links TRBV6-2 or TRBV6-3 to TRBJ2-6; a weak D match, TRBD1 (6 bases). V was clipped by 9 bases and J by 0 bases, with 12 bases between them. Germline V gene lookup returns CDR1 MNHEY and CDR2 SVGEGT. This CDR3 is 15 amino acids long. The CDR3 DNA reads as TGTGCCAGTAAGGGGGATTCCTCTGGGGCCAACGTCCTGACTTTC. Amino acids: CASKGDSSGANVLTF.

This clone appeared many times. The genes are TRBV9 and TRBJ2-1; the D is unclear. Trimming stripped 3 bases from V and 0 bases from J, with 10 bases between. This CDR3 contains 15 residues. The germline gives CDR1 SGDLS, CDR2 YYNGEE. CDR3 amino acids: CASSAPDSSYNEQFF. CDR3 DNA: TGTGCCAGCAGCGCGCCGGATAGCTCCTACAATGAGCAGTTCTTC.

On this clone itself: The conserved phenylalanine or tryptophan normally closing the CDR3 is absent here, so this likely arose from a read error. V and J are TRBV20-1 and TRBJ2-7, with D perhaps matching TRBD2 (7 bases). Germline V gives CDR1 DFQATT, CDR2 SNEGSKA (reference sequence). Trimming left V 2 bases short and J 4 bases short, with 15 bases between. CDR3 length: 14 residues. The CDR3 is CSARWGRGGYEQYY. CDR3 DNA: TGCAGTGCTAGATGGGGCAGGGGAGGGTACGAGCAGTACTAC.

A single count supports this clone. The gene calls are TRBV5-4 and TRBJ1-2; 7 nucleotides line up with TRBD1. Germline-derived CDR1 and CDR2 are SGHNT and YYREEE (reference sequence). This CDR3 contains 13 residues. V trimming: 1 base; J trimming: 13 bases; junction bases outside the gene matches: 10. The CDR3 nucleotides are TGTGCCAGCAGCTTGACTACAGGGGCTGGGTTCACCTTC. This gives the protein CASSLTTGAGFTF.